This passage covers 2 T cell receptor beta chains from one sample sequenced in a study of metastatic and nonmetastatic thyroid tumors (dated by TCRdb to 2018 to 2020). No patient had received any treatment before thyroid surgery. Library prep was done by PCR. The listed sequencing device is Illumina HiSeq 4000. TCRdb ran its own pipeline on the public reads, namely fastp trimming at Q25 and MiXCR clone calling, and kept in-frame beta chains. The sample table shows about 28,000 clones, and 23% are seen once. Of the sample, 2.4% falls within the top ten clones. Sequenced material: blood. These TCRs come from a female donor with papillary thyroid cancer or a benign thyroid nodule (not recorded which). Some clones in this sample may be carry-over from other donors' samples.

The V and J genes are TRBV20-1 and TRBJ1-2; tentative D call: TRBD1 (6 bases). V dropped 0 bases and J dropped 1 base, with 15 bases sitting between them. The CDR3 totals 16 residues. Germline assignment: CDR1 DFQATT and CDR2 SNEGSKA (reference sequence). The CDR3 DNA reads TGCAGTGCTAGAGATAGGCGGGGGGGCTTTAACTATGGCTACACCTTC. Translating gives CSARDRRGGFNYGYTF.

Details on this clone: Lacking the conserved final phenylalanine or tryptophan, this CDR3 likely reflects a read error. The chain is built from TRBV5-1 and TRBJ2-1, with D perhaps being TRBD1 or TRBD2 (6 bases each). CDR1 and CDR2 (germline): SGHRS, YFSETQ. The CDR3 length is 14 residues. The ends were cut back, 4 bases at V and 2 bases at J, with 10 bases in the middle. The CDR3 protein is CASSGGTPYNEQFI. The DNA of the CDR3 is TGCGCCAGCAGCGGGGGGACACCCTACAATGAGCAGTTCATC.